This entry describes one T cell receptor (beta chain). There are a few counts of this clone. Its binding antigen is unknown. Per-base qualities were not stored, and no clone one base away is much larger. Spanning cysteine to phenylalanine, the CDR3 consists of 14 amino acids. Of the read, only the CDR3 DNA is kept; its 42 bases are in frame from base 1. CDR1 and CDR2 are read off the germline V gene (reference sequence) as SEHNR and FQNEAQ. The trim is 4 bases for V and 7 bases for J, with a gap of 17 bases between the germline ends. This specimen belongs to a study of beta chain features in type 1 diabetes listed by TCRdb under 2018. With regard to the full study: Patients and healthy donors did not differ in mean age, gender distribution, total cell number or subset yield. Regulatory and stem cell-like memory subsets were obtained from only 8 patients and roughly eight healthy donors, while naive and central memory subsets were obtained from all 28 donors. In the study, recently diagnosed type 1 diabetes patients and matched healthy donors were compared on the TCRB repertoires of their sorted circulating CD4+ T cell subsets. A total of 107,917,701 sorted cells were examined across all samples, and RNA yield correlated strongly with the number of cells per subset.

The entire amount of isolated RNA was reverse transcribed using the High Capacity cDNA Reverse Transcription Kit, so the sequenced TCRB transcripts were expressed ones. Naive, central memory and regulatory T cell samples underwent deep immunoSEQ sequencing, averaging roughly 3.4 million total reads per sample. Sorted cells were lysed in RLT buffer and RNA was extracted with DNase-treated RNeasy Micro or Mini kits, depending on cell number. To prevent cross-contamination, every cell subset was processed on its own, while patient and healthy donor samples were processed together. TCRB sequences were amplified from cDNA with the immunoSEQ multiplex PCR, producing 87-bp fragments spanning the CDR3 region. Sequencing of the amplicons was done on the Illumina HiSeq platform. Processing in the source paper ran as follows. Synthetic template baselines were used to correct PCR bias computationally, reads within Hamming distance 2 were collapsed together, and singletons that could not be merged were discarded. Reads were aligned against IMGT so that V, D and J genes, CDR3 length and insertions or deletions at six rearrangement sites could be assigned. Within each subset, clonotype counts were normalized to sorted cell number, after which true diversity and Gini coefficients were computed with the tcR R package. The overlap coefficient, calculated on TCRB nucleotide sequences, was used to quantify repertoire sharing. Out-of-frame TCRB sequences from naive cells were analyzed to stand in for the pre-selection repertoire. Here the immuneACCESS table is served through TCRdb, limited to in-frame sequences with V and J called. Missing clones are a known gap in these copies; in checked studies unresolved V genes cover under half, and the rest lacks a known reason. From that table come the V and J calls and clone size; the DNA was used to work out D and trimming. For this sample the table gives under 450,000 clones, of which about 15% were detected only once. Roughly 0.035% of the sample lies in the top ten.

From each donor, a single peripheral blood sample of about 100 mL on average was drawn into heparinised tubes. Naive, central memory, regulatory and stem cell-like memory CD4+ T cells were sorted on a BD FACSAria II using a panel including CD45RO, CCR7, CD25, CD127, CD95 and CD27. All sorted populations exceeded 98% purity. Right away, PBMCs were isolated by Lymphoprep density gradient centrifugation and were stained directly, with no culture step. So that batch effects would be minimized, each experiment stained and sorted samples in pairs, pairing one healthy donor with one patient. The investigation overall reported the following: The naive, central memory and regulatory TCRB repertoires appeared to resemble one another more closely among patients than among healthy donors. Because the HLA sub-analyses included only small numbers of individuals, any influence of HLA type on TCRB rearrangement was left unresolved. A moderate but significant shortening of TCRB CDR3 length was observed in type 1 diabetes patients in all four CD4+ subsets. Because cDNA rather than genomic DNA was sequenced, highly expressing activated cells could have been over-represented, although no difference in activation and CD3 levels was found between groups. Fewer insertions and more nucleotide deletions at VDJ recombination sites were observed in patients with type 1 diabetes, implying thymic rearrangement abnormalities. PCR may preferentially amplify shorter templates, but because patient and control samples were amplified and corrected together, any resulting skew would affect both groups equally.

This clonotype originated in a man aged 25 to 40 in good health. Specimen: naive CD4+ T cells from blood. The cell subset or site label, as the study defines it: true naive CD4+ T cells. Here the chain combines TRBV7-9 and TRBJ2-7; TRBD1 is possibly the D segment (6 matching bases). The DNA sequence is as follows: TGTGCCAGCAGCTCCATGGGGACAACAGGGGAGCAGTACTTC. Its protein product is CASSSMGTTGEQYF.